This TCR beta chain was sequenced during a study of shared clonotypes between healthy human individuals. Study findings and constraints: Rarefaction curves obtained for sorted subsets showed sequencing incomplete despite large depth.

Per the study methods: ImmunoSEQ junction-only sequences lacked quality scores, so their filtering differed. Produced via immunoSEQ multiplex PCR; TCRdb's table is partial and in-frame only. That table furnishes V, J and clone size, whereas the DNA furnished D and trimming. The sample includes more than 2,000,000 clones, approximately 92% of them seen just once. With respect to this clone: Its antigen remains unidentified.

Material for sequencing was naive CD4+ T cells sorted from blood. Subset noted: CD45RA+ positively selected. The sequence was collected from a man between 18 and 35 years old in good health.

The DNA of the CDR3 is TGTGCCAGCAGCGGGGGTGTGTCCTACGAGCAGTACTTC. Amino acid sequence: CASSGGVSYEQYF. J is TRBJ2-7 and V is TRBV28, with D perhaps TRBD2 (6 bases). Germline V gives CDR1 MDHEN, CDR2 SYDVKM. The V and J ends lost 6 bases and 1 base respectively, with 10 bases between them. The CDR3 is made up of 13 amino acids.